These 27 T cell receptor beta chains were all obtained from the same sample, sequenced in a study of blood T cell repertoires in COVID-19. TCRdb's copy holds only in-frame clones and misses some; the assay was immunoSEQ multiplex PCR. In the table there are approximately 120,000 clones, approximately 81% of which are singletons. The sequenced sample consisted of peripheral blood. The receptors stem from a man in his fifties or sixties with acute or convalescent COVID-19.

The rearrangement joins TRBV5-1 to TRBJ2-3; no firm D call. The CDR3 spans 14 residues. CDR1 and CDR2 (germline): SGHRS, YFSETQ. The ends were cut back, 1 base at V and 10 bases at J, with 16 bases in the middle. CDR3 nucleotide sequence: TGCGCCAGCAGCTTGCGTGGGCAGTCGAGAGCGCAGTATTTT. Protein product: CASSLRGQSRAQYF.

In DNA, the CDR3 is TGCAGCGGGGGGGCGGGGCCCCCCGGGGAGCTGTTTTTT. It codes for CSGGAGPPGELFF. This sequence joins TRBV29-1 and TRBJ2-2, with D possibly being TRBD1 or TRBD2 (6 bases each). Germline CDR1 is SQVTM and CDR2 is ANQGSEA. Between the trimmed V and J ends, which lost 7 bases and 6 bases, there was a span of 15 bases. This CDR3 comprises 13 residues.

This chain uses TRBV11-2 with TRBJ2-7, with D tentatively TRBD2 (6 bases). V lost 4 bases, J lost 5 bases, and 24 bases lay in between. Germline V lookup: CDR1 SGHAT, CDR2 FQNNGV. The CDR3 extends over 17 amino acids. The CDR3 nucleotides are TGTGCCAGCAGCTCTGACAATCTATACGGGAGTTTCAACGAGCAGTACTTC. It encodes CASSSDNLYGSFNEQYF.

This chain links TRBV18 with TRBJ1-1, with D tentatively TRBD1 (6 bases). Germline V gene sequence: CDR1 KGHSH, CDR2 LQKENI. The CDR3 consists of 12 residues. V was trimmed by 4 bases and J by 8 bases, leaving 11 bases between them. DNA of the CDR3: TGTGCCAGCTCACTCTTGCAGGGGGAAGCTTTCTTT. Encoded protein: CASSLLQGEAFF.

This chain joins TRBV19 and TRBJ2-2; maybe TRBD1 (6 bases). Trimming removed 5 bases from V and 0 bases from J, with 10 bases in between. The CDR3 consists of 15 residues. Germline-derived CDR1 and CDR2 are LNHDA and SQIVND (reference sequence). CDR3 nucleotides: TGTGCCAGTAGTCGAGCAGGGGCGAACACCGGGGAGCTGTTTTTT. As protein: CASSRAGANTGELFF.

The V and J genes are TRBV30 and TRBJ1-2; D not resolved. V shed 0 bases and J shed 6 bases, with 8 bases lying between them. Germline CDR1 reads GTSNPN; CDR2 reads SVGIG (reference sequence). The CDR3 contains 12 residues. The CDR3: CAWSVAGNGYTF. The CDR3 coding sequence is TGTGCCTGGAGTGTAGCCGGGAATGGCTACACCTTC.

V is TRBV9 and J is TRBJ2-2; TRBD1 aligns across 7 bases. This CDR3 spans 16 amino acids. Germline V gene data show CDR1 as SGDLS and CDR2 as YYNGEE. The V gene end was trimmed by 3 bases and the J gene end by 3 bases; junction bases not matched to a gene: 8. The CDR3: CASSATRGQYTGELFF. CDR3 in DNA: TGTGCCAGCAGCGCGACGAGGGGGCAGTACACCGGGGAGCTGTTTTTT.

V and J are TRBV30 and TRBJ2-2; 10 bases map to TRBD1. Trimming removed 7 bases from V and 6 bases from J; junction bases left unmatched: 17. Germline loops: CDR1 GTSNPN, CDR2 SVGIG (reference sequence). This CDR3 contains 17 residues. CDR3 amino acids: CALRDQTGTGVSGELFF. The CDR3 DNA is TGTGCCTTGAGAGACCAAACCGGGACAGGGGTATCCGGGGAGCTGTTTTTT. The complete variable domain, with remaining parts taken from reference TRBV30 and TRBJ2-2, reads SQTIHQWPATLVQPVGSPLSLECTVEGTSNPNLYWYRQAAGRGLQLLFYSVGIGQISSEVPQNLSASRPQDRQFILSSKKLLLSDSGFYLCALRDQTGTGVSGELFFGEGSRLTVL.

As DNA, the CDR3 is TGCGCCAGCAGCCTTACAGGGAGTGGCTACGAGCAGTACTTC. Its protein is CASSLTGSGYEQYF. This chain joins TRBV5-1 and TRBJ2-7, with D possibly being TRBD1 (6 bases). The V end was cut by 4 bases, the J end by 3 bases, with 14 bases between. CDR1 is SGHRS and CDR2 is YFSETQ in the germline V gene. The CDR3 totals 14 residues.

For the CDR3, the DNA is TGTGCCAGCAGCTTAGATCGGGGAAACACCATATATTTT. As protein: CASSLDRGNTIYF. The chain joins TRBV11-2 to TRBJ1-3; D remains unclear. The CDR3 spans 13 residues. Trimming took 0 bases from V and 4 from J, leaving 4 bases between them. Germline V gene lookup returns CDR1 SGHAT and CDR2 FQNNGV.

The genes are TRBV29-1 and TRBJ2-1; 9 positions agree with TRBD1. The J segment lost 6 bases and the V segment lost 5 bases, leaving 5 bases of the junction unmatched. From germline, CDR1 is SQVTM and CDR2 ANQGSEA. The CDR3 covers 13 residues. The CDR3 DNA sequence: TGCAGCGTTCGACAGGGGGTTACCAATGAGCAGTTCTTC. Encoded protein: CSVRQGVTNEQFF.

This clone was found a few times. The chain recombines TRBV7-9 with TRBJ1-4; no clear D. Between the trimmed V and J ends, which lost 5 bases and 3 bases, there was a span of 19 bases. CDR1 SEHNR and CDR2 FQNEAQ come from the germline V gene (reference sequence). The CDR3 length is 17 residues. CDR3 region: CASSQSLGGGANEKLFF. The CDR3 region has the DNA TGTGCCAGCAGCCAATCCTTGGGTGGCGGTGCTAATGAAAAACTGTTTTTT.

The rearrangement joins TRBV12-3 or TRBV12-4 to TRBJ2-7; D may be TRBD2 (6 bases). This CDR3 has 13 residues. Trimming pared 6 bases from V and 2 bases from J, leaving 11 bases between. The CDR3 is CASSRDSPYEQYF. DNA of the CDR3: TGTGCCAGCAGCCGGGACTCTCCCTACGAGCAGTACTTC.

The chain employs TRBV30 and TRBJ2-7; unclear D gene. CDR1 and CDR2 from the germline V gene are GTSNPN and SVGIG (reference sequence). The CDR3 has 11 residues. V was shortened by 0 bases and J by 4 bases, with 4 bases between the two germline ends. CDR3 loop: CAWSVRYEQYF. The CDR3 coding sequence is TGTGCCTGGAGTGTGCGTTACGAGCAGTACTTC.

The DNA for the CDR3 is TGTGCCACCAGTGATTCCCGGACTAGAGAGTACGAGCAGTACTTC. Translation: CATSDSRTREYEQYF. The chain employs TRBV24-1 and TRBJ2-7, with 7 bases matching TRBD2. From germline, CDR1 is KGHDR and CDR2 SFDVKD. The CDR3 extends over 15 amino acids. V gave up 2 bases and J gave up 4 bases; unmatched junction bases: 7.

The rearrangement uses TRBV15 and TRBJ2-7; D possibly corresponds to TRBD1 (6 bases). CDR1 is LNHNV and CDR2 is YYDKDF in the germline V gene (reference sequence). V gave up 0 bases and J gave up 6 bases, with 15 bases separating them. The CDR3 spans 15 residues. The CDR3: CATSRDQGTLSEQYF. CDR3 bases: TGTGCCACCAGCAGAGATCAGGGGACGTTATCCGAGCAGTACTTC.

This clone was seen more than once but under ten times. This chain connects TRBV18 to TRBJ2-1, with TRBD1 identical over 9 bases. J lost 1 base, V lost 3 bases, and 1 base had no gene match. This CDR3 spans 15 amino acids. CDR1 KGHSH and CDR2 LQKENI come from the germline V gene. CDR3 loop: CASSPGTGSYNEQFF. CDR3 nucleotide sequence: TGTGCCAGCTCACCTGGGACAGGGTCCTACAATGAGCAGTTCTTC.

This chain joins TRBV30 and TRBJ2-3, with TRBD1 as a possible D gene (5 bases). V lost 3 bases to trimming and J lost 4 bases, with 8 bases between them. Per germline, CDR1 GTSNPN and CDR2 SVGIG (reference sequence). This CDR3 region has 12 residues. CDR3 region: CAWSQGADTQYF. DNA for the CDR3: TGTGCCTGGAGCCAGGGCGCAGATACGCAGTATTTT.

The rearrangement uses TRBV7-9 and TRBJ2-4; a possible D gene is TRBD1 (6 bases). The germline gives CDR1 SEHNR, CDR2 FQNEAQ (reference sequence). The CDR3 runs 13 residues. Trimming took off 4 bases at V and 7 bases at J, with 11 bases between the two ends. The CDR3 DNA follows: TGTGCCAGCAGCTATGGGACAAGGAACATTCAGTACTTC. Its translation is CASSYGTRNIQYF.

V usage is TRBV9 and J usage is TRBJ2-2; TRBD2 matches at 13 bases. The CDR3 is made up of 19 amino acids. Per germline, CDR1 SGDLS and CDR2 YYNGEE. With 3 bases clipped from V and 2 bases from J, the junction kept 10 bases outside the gene matches. This chain's CDR3 is CASSADSGLAGYNTGELFF. The CDR3, as DNA: TGTGCCAGCAGCGCCGATTCGGGACTAGCGGGGTACAACACCGGGGAGCTGTTTTTT.

This chain connects TRBV6-5 to TRBJ1-4; no reliable D call. Germline V CDR1 and CDR2: MNHEY, SVGAGI. CDR3 length equals 13 residues. The V gene lost 1 base and the J gene lost 3 bases, with 3 bases spanning the gap. This CDR3 reads CASSYWPNEKLFF. The DNA for the CDR3 is TGTGCCAGCAGTTACTGGCCTAATGAAAAACTGTTTTTT.

The J gene is TRBJ2-2, the V gene TRBV11-2; D is perhaps TRBD2 (6 bases). V was cut by 7 bases and J by 7 bases, with 22 bases left in between. There are 16 residues in the CDR3. CDR1 is SGHAT, CDR2 FQNNGV, per germline. CDR3 nucleotides: TGTGCCAGCAACCCAGGGCGGGGCACAGGTGGCGGGGAGCTGTTTTTT. Translation: CASNPGRGTGGGELFF.

The chain couples TRBV19 to TRBJ2-2; 13 bases line up with TRBD2. This CDR3 spans 15 amino acids. Germline V lookup: CDR1 LNHDA, CDR2 SQIVND (reference sequence). Trimming took 10 bases from V and 4 from J; bases not matched to a gene: 6. In nucleotides, the CDR3 is TGTGCCACCTTAACTAGCGGGAGGGGCACCGGGGAGCTGTTTTTT. Protein sequence: CATLTSGRGTGELFF.

The rearrangement uses TRBV3-1 (or the pseudogene TRBV3-2) and TRBJ2-1; 15 bases map to TRBD2. The V gene end was trimmed by 4 bases and the J gene end by 7 bases; junction bases not matched to a gene: 2. The CDR3 contains 15 residues. From germline, CDR1 is LGHDT and CDR2 YNNKEL (reference sequence). CDR3 sequence: CASSPGLAGGNEQFF. Here the CDR3 DNA reads TGTGCCAGCAGCCCCGGACTAGCGGGGGGGAATGAGCAGTTCTTC.

This clone was observed a single time. The chain combines TRBV5-6 with TRBJ2-5; the D gene is possibly TRBD1 (6 bases). The CDR3 is 14 residues long. The V gene lost 4 bases and the J gene lost 4 bases, with 14 bases spanning the gap. Germline CDR1 reads SGHDT; CDR2 reads YYEEEE. The CDR3 sequence is CASSARTGLETQYF. The CDR3 DNA is TGTGCCAGCAGCGCACGCACAGGGCTAGAGACCCAGTACTTC.

This clone occurred many times. The chain combines TRBV25-1 with TRBJ2-3; 9 nucleotides match TRBD1. This CDR3 has 15 residues. Germline trimming cut 4 bases from V and 5 bases from J; bases unmatched to any gene: 7. Germline V gene lookup returns CDR1 MGHDK and CDR2 SYGVNS. Here the CDR3 reads CASSGGTGRQDTQYF. CDR3 nucleotide sequence: TGTGCCAGCAGTGGGGGGACAGGGCGACAAGATACGCAGTATTTT.

V is TRBV3-1 (or the pseudogene TRBV3-2) and J is TRBJ2-3; TRBD1 might be the D (6 bases). With 3 bases removed from V and 6 bases from J, the gap between germline ends came to 16 bases. Germline values: CDR1 LGHDT, CDR2 YNNKEL (reference sequence). The length of the CDR3 is 15 residues. The CDR3 DNA sequence: TGTGCCAGCAGCCATGGACGGTCCCAGGGGGATACGCAGTATTTT. Amino acids: CASSHGRSQGDTQYF.